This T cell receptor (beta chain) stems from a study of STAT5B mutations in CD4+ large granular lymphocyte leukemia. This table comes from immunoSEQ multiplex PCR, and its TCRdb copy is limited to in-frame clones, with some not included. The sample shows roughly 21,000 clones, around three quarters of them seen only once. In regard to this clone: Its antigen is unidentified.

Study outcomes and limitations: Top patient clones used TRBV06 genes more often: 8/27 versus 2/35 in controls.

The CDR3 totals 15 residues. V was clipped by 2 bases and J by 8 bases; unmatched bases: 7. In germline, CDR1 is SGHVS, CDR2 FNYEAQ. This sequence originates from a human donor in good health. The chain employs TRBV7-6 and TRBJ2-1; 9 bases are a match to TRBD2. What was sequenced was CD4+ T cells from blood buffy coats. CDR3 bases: TGTGCCAGCAGCTTATTTAGCGGGAGTTTTGATGAGCAGTTCTTC. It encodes CASSLFSGSFDEQFF.